This is a list of T cell receptor beta chains from one sample in a study of Ad26.COV2.S vaccination and SARS-CoV-2 variants. Produced via immunoSEQ multiplex PCR; TCRdb's table is partial and in-frame only. In the table there are about 350,000 clones, around nine tenths of which are singletons. Here the sequenced sample was peripheral blood, taken in a trial of Ad26.COV2.S vaccine versus placebo. The receptors were gathered from a person between 18 and 65 years old who received the Ad26.COV2.S COVID-19 vaccine or a placebo. The CDR3 runs from the conserved cysteine through the conserved F or W. A D gene is named only where the DNA matches it firmly. Clone size is shown for a subset of rows, as once, few, many or a class of expanded clone.

>TRBV4-2|NA|TRBJ1-6|NA
CASSQDLASPSNSPLHF
TGTGCCAGCAGCCAAGATCTTGCGAGCCCGTCCAATTCACCCCTCCACTTT
>TRBV7-8|NA|TRBJ2-7|NA
CASSFQRVNPYEQYF
TGTGCCAGCAGCTTCCAGCGGGTCAACCCCTACGAGCAGTACTTC
>TRBV6-5|NA|TRBJ2-1|NA
CASSYTGSSSYNEQFF
TGTGCCAGCAGTTACACAGGGTCGAGCTCCTACAATGAGCAGTTCTTC
>TRBV14|many|TRBJ1-2|NA
CASSRSVLQPAYGYTF
TGTGCCAGCAGCCGATCTGTTCTACAGCCGGCCTATGGCTACACCTTC
>TRBV4-3|few|TRBJ1-4|NA
CASSQVWGRTNEKLFF
TGCGCCAGCAGCCAAGTGTGGGGGCGAACTAATGAAAAACTGTTTTTT
>TRBV5-4|NA|TRBJ1-5|NA
CASSLATDLNQPQHF
TGTGCCAGCAGCTTGGCTACGGACCTTAATCAGCCCCAGCATTTT
>TRBV2|few|TRBJ2-2|NA
CASSGLATGELFF
TGTGCCAGCAGTGGACTCGCCACCGGGGAGCTGTTTTTT
>TRBV11-2|NA|TRBJ2-7|TRBD2
CASSLARAGGVYEQYF
TGTGCCAGCAGCTTAGCCAGGGCGGGGGGGGTCTACGAGCAGTACTTC
>TRBV15|NA|TRBJ2-7|NA
CATSRVAGEQYF
TGTGCCACCAGCAGAGTTGCGGGCGAGCAGTACTTC
>TRBV24-1|NA|TRBJ1-2|NA
CATSDTRESYGYTF
TGTGCCACCAGTGATACTAGGGAGAGCTATGGCTACACCTTC